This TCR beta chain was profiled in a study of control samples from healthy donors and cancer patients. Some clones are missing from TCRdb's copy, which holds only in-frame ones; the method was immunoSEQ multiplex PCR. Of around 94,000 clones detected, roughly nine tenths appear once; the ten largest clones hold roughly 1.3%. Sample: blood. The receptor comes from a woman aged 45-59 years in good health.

In DNA form, the CDR3 reads TGTGCCACCAGCAGAGACCGCCGGGACAGTGGCTACACCTTC. Translation: CATSRDRRDSGYTF. The J gene is TRBJ1-2, the V gene TRBV15; 7 nucleotides match TRBD1. This CDR3 has 14 residues. V dropped 0 bases and J dropped 7; count of bases not matched to a gene: 5. CDR1 and CDR2 (germline): LNHNV, YYDKDF (reference sequence).